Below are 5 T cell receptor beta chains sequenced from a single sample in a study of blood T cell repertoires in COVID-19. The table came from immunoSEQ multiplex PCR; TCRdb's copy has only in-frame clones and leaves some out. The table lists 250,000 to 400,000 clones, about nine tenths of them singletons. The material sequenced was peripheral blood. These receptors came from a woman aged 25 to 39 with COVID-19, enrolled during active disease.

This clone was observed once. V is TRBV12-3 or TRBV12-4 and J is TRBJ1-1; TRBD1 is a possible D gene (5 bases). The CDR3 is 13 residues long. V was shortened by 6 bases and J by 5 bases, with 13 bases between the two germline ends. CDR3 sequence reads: CASSPGGMTEAFF. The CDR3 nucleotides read TGTGCCAGCAGCCCGGGGGGGATGACTGAAGCTTTCTTT.

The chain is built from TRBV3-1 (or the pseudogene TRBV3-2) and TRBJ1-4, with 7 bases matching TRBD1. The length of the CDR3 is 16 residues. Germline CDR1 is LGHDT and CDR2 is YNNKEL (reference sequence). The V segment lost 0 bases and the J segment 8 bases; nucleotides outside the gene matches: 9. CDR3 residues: CASSQDQTGKREKLFF. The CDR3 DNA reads TGTGCCAGCAGCCAAGATCAGACAGGGAAACGGGAAAAACTGTTTTTT.

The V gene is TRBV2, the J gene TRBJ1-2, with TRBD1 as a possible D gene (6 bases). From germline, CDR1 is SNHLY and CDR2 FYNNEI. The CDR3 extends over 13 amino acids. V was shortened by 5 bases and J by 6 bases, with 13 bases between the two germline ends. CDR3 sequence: CASSILRGDGYTF. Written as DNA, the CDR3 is TGTGCCAGCAGTATACTCAGGGGAGATGGCTACACCTTC.

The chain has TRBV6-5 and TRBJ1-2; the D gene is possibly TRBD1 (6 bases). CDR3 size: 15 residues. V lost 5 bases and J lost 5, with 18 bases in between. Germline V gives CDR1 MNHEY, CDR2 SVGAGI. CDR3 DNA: TGTGCCAGCAGTCCTCTTTCCGGGACACCTTATGGCTACACCTTC. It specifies CASSPLSGTPYGYTF.

The CDR3 here is CASMGPGRTGANVLTF. The CDR3 bases are TGTGCCAGCATGGGGCCAGGAAGGACTGGGGCCAACGTCCTGACTTTC. V and J are TRBV2 and TRBJ2-6; weak D call: TRBD1 (5 bases). This CDR3 spans 16 amino acids. Germline assignment: CDR1 SNHLY and CDR2 FYNNEI. Deletions cut 7 bases from V and 2 bases from J, with 15 bases between.